Given below is one TCR beta chain in context. Its antigen is not identified. What made the TCR beta cDNA was 5'RACE template switching with UMIs. TCRdb reworked the 5' RACE reads into one entry per CDR3 protein, no DNA. The listing contains approximately 550,000 distinct CDR3 sequences. The data belong to a study of T cells expressing NK-cell markers. Whole-study findings and limits: Questions lingered over whether expanded NKG2C+ T cell clones were HCMV-specific. Of the CD8+ T cell pool in five or six donors, roughly 1.0-8% was accounted for by dominant NKG2C+ clonotypes.

Germline assignment: CDR1 SGDLS and CDR2 YYNGEE. The CDR3 is 16 residues long. This clonotype was obtained from a man younger than 30 in good health. This chain uses TRBV9 with TRBJ2-2; the TCRdb call, TRBD1, lacks DNA for checking. The sample taken for sequencing was blood T cells: a sorted CD56 or NKG2C T cell subset, CD4+ or CD8+ T cells, or bulk PBMC T cells (not recorded which). CDR3 residues: CASSVETGSYTGELFF.